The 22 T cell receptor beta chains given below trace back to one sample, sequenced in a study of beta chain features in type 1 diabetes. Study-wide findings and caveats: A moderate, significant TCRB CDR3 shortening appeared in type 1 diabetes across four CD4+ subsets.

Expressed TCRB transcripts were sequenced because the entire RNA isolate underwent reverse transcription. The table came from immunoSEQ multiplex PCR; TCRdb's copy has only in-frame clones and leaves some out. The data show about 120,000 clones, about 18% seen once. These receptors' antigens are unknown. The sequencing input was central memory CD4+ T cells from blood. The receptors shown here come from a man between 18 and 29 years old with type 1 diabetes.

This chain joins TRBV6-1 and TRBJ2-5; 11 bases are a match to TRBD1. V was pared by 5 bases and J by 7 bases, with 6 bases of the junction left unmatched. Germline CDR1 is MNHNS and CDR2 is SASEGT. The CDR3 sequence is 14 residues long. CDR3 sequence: CASSTGQGAVTQYF. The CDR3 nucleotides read TGTGCCAGCAGTACTGGACAGGGGGCGGTGACCCAGTACTTC.

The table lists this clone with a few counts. The CDR3 DNA follows: TGTGCCAGCAGCCGAGCGGAGGCAGGCACAGATACGCAGTATTTT. As protein: CASSRAEAGTDTQYF. J is TRBJ2-3 and V is TRBV2, with a possible D match to TRBD2 (5 bases). Trimming removed 6 bases at V and 1 base at J, with 14 bases between. Germline V gene sequence: CDR1 SNHLY, CDR2 FYNNEI. The CDR3 has 15 amino acids.

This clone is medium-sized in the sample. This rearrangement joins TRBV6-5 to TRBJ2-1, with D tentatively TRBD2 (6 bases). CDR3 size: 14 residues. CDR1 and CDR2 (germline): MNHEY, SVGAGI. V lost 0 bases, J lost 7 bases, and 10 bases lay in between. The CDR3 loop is CASSYSGRSNEQFF. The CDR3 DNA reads TGTGCCAGCAGTTACTCGGGGAGGTCGAATGAGCAGTTCTTC.

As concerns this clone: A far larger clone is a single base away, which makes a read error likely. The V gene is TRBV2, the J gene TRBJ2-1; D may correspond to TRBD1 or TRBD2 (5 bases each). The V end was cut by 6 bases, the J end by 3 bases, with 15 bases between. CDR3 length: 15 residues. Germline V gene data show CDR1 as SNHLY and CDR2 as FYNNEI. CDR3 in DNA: TGTGCCAGCAGGTCCGGGGCCTCGGGCTACAATGAGCAGTTCTTC. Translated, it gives CASRSGASGYNEQFF.

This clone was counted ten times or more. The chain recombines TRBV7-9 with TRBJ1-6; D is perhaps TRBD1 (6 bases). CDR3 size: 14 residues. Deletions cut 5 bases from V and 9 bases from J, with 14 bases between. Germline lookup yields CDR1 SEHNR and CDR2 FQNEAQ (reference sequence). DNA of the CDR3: TGTGCCAGCAGCCGGGCAGGGGCTGGTTCACCCCTCCACTTT. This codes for CASSRAGAGSPLHF.

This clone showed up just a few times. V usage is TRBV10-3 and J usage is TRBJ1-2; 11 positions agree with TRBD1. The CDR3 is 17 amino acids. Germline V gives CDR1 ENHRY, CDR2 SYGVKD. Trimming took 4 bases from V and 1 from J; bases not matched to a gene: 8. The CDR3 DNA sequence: TGTGCCATCAGTGTAGGGGACAGGGGGACCGATAACTATGGCTACACCTTC. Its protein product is CAISVGDRGTDNYGYTF.

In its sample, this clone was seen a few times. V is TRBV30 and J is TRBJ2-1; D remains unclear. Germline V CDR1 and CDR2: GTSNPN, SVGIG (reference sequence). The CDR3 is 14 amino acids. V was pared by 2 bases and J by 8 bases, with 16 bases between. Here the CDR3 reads CAWSILTPGDEQFF. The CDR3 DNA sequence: TGTGCCTGGAGTATCCTGACTCCGGGCGATGAGCAGTTCTTC.

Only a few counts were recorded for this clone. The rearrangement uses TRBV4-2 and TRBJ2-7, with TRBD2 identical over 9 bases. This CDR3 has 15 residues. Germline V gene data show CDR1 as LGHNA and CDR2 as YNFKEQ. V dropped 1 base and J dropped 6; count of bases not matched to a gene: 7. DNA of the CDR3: TGTGCCAGCAGCCAAGGGGGAGCGGGAGGAGGCGAGCAGTACTTC. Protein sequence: CASSQGGAGGGEQYF.

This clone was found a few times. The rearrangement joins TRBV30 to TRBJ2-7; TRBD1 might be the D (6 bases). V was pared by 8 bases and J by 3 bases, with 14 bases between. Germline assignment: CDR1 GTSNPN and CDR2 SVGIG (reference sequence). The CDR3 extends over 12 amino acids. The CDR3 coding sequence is TGTGCCCGCCAGGGGCTAGGCTACGAGCAGTACTTC. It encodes CARQGLGYEQYF.

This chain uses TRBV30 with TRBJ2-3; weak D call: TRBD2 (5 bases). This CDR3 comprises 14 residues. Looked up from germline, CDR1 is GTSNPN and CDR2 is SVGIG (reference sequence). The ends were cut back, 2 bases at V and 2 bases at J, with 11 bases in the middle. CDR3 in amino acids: CAWSHGGLTDTQYF. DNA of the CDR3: TGTGCCTGGAGTCACGGCGGGCTCACAGATACGCAGTATTTT.

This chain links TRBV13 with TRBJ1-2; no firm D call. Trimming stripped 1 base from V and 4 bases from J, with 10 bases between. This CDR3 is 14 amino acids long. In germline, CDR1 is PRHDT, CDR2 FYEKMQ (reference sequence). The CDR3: CASSLERLGYGYTF. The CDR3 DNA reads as TGTGCCAGCAGCTTAGAACGCCTTGGCTATGGCTACACCTTC. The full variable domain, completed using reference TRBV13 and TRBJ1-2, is AAGVIQSPRHLIKEKRETATLKCYPIPRHDTVYWYQQGPGQDPQFLISFYEKMQSDKGSIPDRFSAQQFSDYHSELNMSSLELGDSALYFCASSLERLGYGYTFGSGTRLTVV.

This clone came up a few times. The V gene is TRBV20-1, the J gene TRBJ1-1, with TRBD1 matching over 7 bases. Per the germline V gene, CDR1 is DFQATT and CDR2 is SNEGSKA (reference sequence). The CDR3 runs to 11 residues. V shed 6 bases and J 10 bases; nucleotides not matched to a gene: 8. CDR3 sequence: CSAPEGARAFF. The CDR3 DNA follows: TGCAGTGCCCCTGAGGGGGCAAGAGCTTTCTTT.

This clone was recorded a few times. The CDR3 spells CASRSADNYGYTF. CDR3 coding DNA: TGTGCCAGCAGATCGGCGGATAACTATGGCTACACCTTC. This sequence joins TRBV28 and TRBJ1-2; D ambiguous. Germline V lookup: CDR1 MDHEN, CDR2 SYDVKM. CDR3 length equals 13 residues. V shed 6 bases and J shed 1 base, with 9 bases lying between them.

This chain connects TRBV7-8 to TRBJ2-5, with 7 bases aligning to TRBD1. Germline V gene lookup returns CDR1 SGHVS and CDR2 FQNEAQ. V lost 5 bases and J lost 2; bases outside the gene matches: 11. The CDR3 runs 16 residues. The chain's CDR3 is CASSRTGQIRQETQYF. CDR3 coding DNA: TGTGCCAGCAGCCGAACGGGACAGATTCGACAAGAGACCCAGTACTTC.

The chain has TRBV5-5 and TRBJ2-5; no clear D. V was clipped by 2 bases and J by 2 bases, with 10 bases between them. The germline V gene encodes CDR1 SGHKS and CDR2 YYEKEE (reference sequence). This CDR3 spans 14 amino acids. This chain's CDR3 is CASSLLQNQETQYF. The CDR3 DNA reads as TGTGCCAGCAGCTTACTACAGAATCAAGAGACCCAGTACTTC.

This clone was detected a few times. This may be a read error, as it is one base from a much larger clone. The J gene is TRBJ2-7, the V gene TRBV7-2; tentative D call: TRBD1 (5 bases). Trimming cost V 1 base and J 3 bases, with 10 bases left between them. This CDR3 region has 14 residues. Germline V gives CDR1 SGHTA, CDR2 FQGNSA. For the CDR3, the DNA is TGTGCCAGCAGCTTAGAGAAAGGGGTCTACGAGCAGTACTTC. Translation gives CASSLEKGVYEQYF.

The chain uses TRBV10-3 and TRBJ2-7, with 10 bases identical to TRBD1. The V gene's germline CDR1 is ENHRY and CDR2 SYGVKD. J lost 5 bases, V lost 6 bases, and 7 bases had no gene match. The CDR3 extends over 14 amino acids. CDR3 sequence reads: CAIRPTGGLNEQYF. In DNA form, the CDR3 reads TGTGCCATCAGGCCGACAGGGGGCTTGAACGAGCAGTACTTC.

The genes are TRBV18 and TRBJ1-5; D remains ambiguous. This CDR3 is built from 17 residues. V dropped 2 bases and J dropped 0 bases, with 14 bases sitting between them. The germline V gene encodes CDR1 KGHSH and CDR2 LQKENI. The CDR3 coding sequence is TGTGCCAGCTCACCATCTCCGCTGTACTATAGCAATCAGCCCCAGCATTTT. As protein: CASSPSPLYYSNQPQHF.

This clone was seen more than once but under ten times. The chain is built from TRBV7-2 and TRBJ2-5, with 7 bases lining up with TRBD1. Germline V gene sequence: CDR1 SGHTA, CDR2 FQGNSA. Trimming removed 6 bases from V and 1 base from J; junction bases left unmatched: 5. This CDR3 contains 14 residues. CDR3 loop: CASSKQGTQETQYF. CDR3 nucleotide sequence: TGTGCCAGCAGTAAACAGGGGACCCAAGAGACCCAGTACTTC.

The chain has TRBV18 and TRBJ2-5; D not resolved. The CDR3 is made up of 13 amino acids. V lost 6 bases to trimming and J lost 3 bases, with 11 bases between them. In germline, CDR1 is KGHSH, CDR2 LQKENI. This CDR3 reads CASSFRVEETQYF. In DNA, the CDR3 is TGTGCCAGCTCTTTTAGGGTGGAAGAGACCCAGTACTTC.

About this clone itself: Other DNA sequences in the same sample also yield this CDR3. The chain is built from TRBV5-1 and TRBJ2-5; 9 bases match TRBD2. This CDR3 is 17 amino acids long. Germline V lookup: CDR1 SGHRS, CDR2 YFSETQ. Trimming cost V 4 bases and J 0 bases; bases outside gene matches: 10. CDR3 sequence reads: CASSLGVTSGYQETQYF. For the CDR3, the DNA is TGCGCCAGCAGCCTTGGGGTGACTAGCGGCTACCAAGAGACCCAGTACTTC.

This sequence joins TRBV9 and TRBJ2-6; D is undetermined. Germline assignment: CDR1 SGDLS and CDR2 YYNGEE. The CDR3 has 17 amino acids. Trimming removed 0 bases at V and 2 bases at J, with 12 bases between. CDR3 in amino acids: CASSVVTQSAGANVLTF. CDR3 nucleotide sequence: TGTGCCAGCAGCGTAGTAACCCAGAGCGCTGGGGCCAACGTCCTGACTTTC.